The clone carrying this T cell receptor beta chain was observed many times. Its antigen is currently unknown. In making TCR beta libraries, quantitative 5'-RACE with molecular barcodes was used. One entry per CDR3 protein results from TCRdb running MiXCR on the 5' RACE reads. The sample has around 770,000 distinct CDR3 sequences; roughly 10% are singletons. V shed 6 bases, J shed 4 bases, and the junction held 4 bases outside the gene matches. This CDR3 comprises 13 residues. Germline loops: CDR1 SQVTM, CDR2 ANQGSEA. This entry is derived from a study of CD8 T cells in ankylosing spondylitis. Study results and caveats: One TCR beta motif, made up of several highly homologous variants, appeared characteristic of ankylosing spondylitis blood.

This TCR came from a male donor with ankylosing spondylitis. This chain links TRBV29-1 with TRBJ2-1, with TRBD2 matching 9 bases. Sequences were obtained from blood, either unsorted or a sorted T cell fraction (not recorded which). This chain's CDR3 is CSVREGRYNEQFF. The CDR3 DNA follows: TGCAGCGTGCGGGAGGGCCGGTACAATGAGCAGTTCTTC.